The clone carrying this T cell receptor beta chain was seen once. The target antigen is unknown. The data stem from a study of cytomegalovirus exposure and HLA in healthy donors. Whole-study context: In an earlier analysis, around 100 million unique TCR beta sequences were found from approximately 170 million T cells.

CDR3 length equals 13 residues. After removal of 7 bases from V and 7 bases from J, the junction contained 6 bases not matched to a gene. Germline V gives CDR1 MNHNS, CDR2 SASEGT. Findings and caveats of the study: Investigators reported approximately 170 TCR beta chains as tied to cytomegalovirus.

Primers included in the PCR were 60 Vbeta and 13 Jbeta primers. Sequencing used immunoSEQ multiplex PCR; TCRdb keeps in-frame clones, though not all of them. The table lists about 180,000 clones, 75% to 85% of them singletons. Sequenced input: PBMCs. This receptor was taken from a woman in her sixties in good health and CMV-seropositive. The chain links TRBV6-1 to TRBJ1-1, with 10 bases that match TRBD1. The CDR3 sequence: CASTRTGGNEAFF. DNA of the CDR3: TGTGCCAGCACTAGGACAGGGGGAAATGAAGCTTTCTTT.